This T cell receptor beta chain was recovered during a study of cytomegalovirus exposure and HLA in healthy donors. Study results and limitations: Sequencing likely produced, as an artifact, a cluster of highly shared sequence variants. Cytomegalovirus association was listed for approximately 150 TCR beta chains.

Worth noting for this clone: The antigen remains undetermined.

The CDR3 has 15 residues. With V trimmed by 6 bases and J by 5 bases, 8 bases remained unmatched. Germline CDR1 reads MNHEY; CDR2 reads SVGAGI. Each donor was healthy, and each was a bone marrow donor. The PCR ran on 60 Vbeta and 13 Jbeta primers. Profiling relied on immunoSEQ multiplex PCR, and the TCRdb table lists in-frame clones only, not all of them. The data show approximately 140,000 clones, 75% to 85% seen once. Input material: PBMCs. The clonotype was recovered from a woman aged 40 to 50 in good health and CMV-seropositive. The chain recombines TRBV6-5 with TRBJ2-7; 12 bases agree with TRBD2. The chain's CDR3 is CASRTLAGGLNEQYF. The CDR3 nucleotides are TGTGCCAGCAGGACTCTAGCGGGAGGGCTCAACGAGCAGTACTTC.